This is a list of T cell receptor beta chains from one sample in a study of cytomegalovirus exposure and HLA in healthy donors. Libraries were prepared by immunoSEQ multiplex PCR; TCRdb keeps only in-frame clonotypes and omits some of them. The data show about 59,000 clones, 80% seen once. Sequencing used PBMCs. All receptors derive from a woman aged 40 to 50 in good health and CMV-seronegative. Both conserved end residues are trimmed from each CDR3. The D gene is left open where the match is weak.

V gene	D gene	J gene	CDR3 protein
TRBV9	TRBD2	TRBJ2-1	ASQREASYNEQF
TRBV15	TRBD2	TRBJ2-3	ATSRKQRIWREEDTQY
TRBV5-1	-	TRBJ2-3	ASSLLTDTDTQY
TRBV30	-	TRBJ2-2	AWSLEQLKPGELF
TRBV4-2	-	TRBJ1-4	ASSQNKGATNEKLF
TRBV18	TRBD2	TRBJ2-1	ASSLRGSGGYNEQF
TRBV18	-	TRBJ1-3	ASSPPLGAGNTIY
TRBV14	-	TRBJ2-1	ASSQHITGEQF
TRBV28	TRBD2	TRBJ2-7	ASTSLLAGADEQY
TRBV5-1	-	TRBJ1-2	ASSFGSQGDYGYT
TRBV6-4	-	TRBJ1-5	ASRTTGMH
TRBV4-2	TRBD1	TRBJ1-1	ASSQDGPDRGTEAF
TRBV7-8	TRBD1	TRBJ2-1	ASSPGQGNEQF
TRBV29-1	-	TRBJ1-2	SVASSGGGTYGYT
TRBV7-7	-	TRBJ2-7	ASSFSENYEQY
TRBV27	TRBD1	TRBJ1-5	ASSLTGGDQPQH
TRBV7-9	TRBD2	TRBJ2-1	ASSPRTSGIGSYNEQF
TRBV27	-	TRBJ2-1	ASSHTYNEQF
TRBV2	TRBD2	TRBJ2-4	ASSERAAGGPKNIQY
TRBV10-3	-	TRBJ2-1	AISESKTSSSYNEQF
TRBV7-9	-	TRBJ2-7	ASSPRQGYTYEQY
TRBV29-1	TRBD2	TRBJ2-1	SVEVPAGALDEQF
TRBV6-6	-	TRBJ2-1	ASRSGYPGALNEQF
TRBV10-3	TRBD2	TRBJ2-5	AISEGVAGGRQETQY
TRBV7-9	-	TRBJ1-5	ASSSGGEDQPQH
TRBV2	-	TRBJ1-3	ASSEAQGDGNTIY
TRBV28	-	TRBJ2-3	ASSLGLPRDTQY
TRBV28	TRBD2	TRBJ2-7	AIAVGTSSYEQY
TRBV19	TRBD2	TRBJ2-1	ASSITSGALSYNEQF
TRBV7-2	TRBD1	TRBJ2-7	ASSVDRYEQY
TRBV28	TRBD2	TRBJ2-7	ASSWLAGDSEQY
TRBV14	-	TRBJ2-7	ASSQVPSAEQY
TRBV7-2	TRBD1	TRBJ1-5	ASGDRGRQPQH
TRBV11-3	TRBD1	TRBJ2-5	ASSLGGTAQETQY
TRBV27	TRBD2	TRBJ2-2	ASRTSPNTGELF
TRBV2	TRBD2	TRBJ2-7	ASSGGTSGNVEQY
TRBV19	-	TRBJ2-1	ASSRDIWQF
TRBV4-1	-	TRBJ2-1	ASSLASGASSSNEQF
TRBV27	TRBD1	TRBJ2-7	ASSFRTGLYEQY
TRBV19	-	TRBJ1-3	ASSQIGGRSGNTIY
TRBV7-9	-	TRBJ1-1	ASSGVGAKAEAF
TRBV7-8	TRBD2	TRBJ2-7	ASSSTSGSSFGEQY
TRBV5-5	TRBD1	TRBJ2-1	ASSSEGQIISLSSYNEQF
TRBV14	-	TRBJ2-7	ASSQDPRRRRQY
TRBV18	-	TRBJ2-7	ASSPDRDLYEQY
TRBV7-8	TRBD2	TRBJ2-7	ASSPGLAGEN